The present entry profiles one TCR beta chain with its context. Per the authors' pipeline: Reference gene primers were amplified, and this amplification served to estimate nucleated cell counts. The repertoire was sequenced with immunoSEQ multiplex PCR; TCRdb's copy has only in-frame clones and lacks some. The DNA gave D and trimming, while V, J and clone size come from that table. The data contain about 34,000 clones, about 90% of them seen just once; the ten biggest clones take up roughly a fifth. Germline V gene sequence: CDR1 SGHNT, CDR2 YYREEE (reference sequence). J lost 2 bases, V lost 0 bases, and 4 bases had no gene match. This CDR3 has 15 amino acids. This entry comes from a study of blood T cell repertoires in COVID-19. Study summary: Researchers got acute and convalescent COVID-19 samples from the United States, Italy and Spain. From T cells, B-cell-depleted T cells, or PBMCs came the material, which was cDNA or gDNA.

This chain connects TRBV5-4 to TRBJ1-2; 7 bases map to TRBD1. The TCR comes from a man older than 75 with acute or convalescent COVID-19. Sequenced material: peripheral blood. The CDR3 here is CASSLDQGQNYGYTF. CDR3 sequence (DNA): TGTGCCAGCAGCTTGGACCAGGGACAGAACTATGGCTACACCTTC.